The clone carrying this TCR beta chain turned up a few times. What it recognizes is unknown. From 5'RACE with constant-segment primers came TCR alpha and TCR beta cDNA libraries that carried sample barcodes and UMIs. TCRdb reprocessed the 5' RACE reads with MiXCR, giving one entry per CDR3 protein. The sample has a few hundred thousand distinct CDR3 sequences; around 30% are singletons. The data were taken from a study of T-cell memory formation after mild COVID-19. Whole-study results and caveats: Memory cells collected pre-infection included some clones that later responded, suggesting cross-reactive memory joined.

The sample taken for sequencing was PBMCs or a T cell subset sorted from them (not recorded which). The sequence came from an adult woman who had mild COVID-19 (a few samples of this study predate the infection). Cell type and time point are not known.

The CDR3: CASSPTAGVVADTQYF. CDR3 DNA: TGTGCCAGTAGTCCAACAGCGGGAGTAGTTGCAGATACGCAGTATTTT. The chain recombines TRBV19 with TRBJ2-3; 8 bases align to TRBD2. The V and J ends lost 5 bases and 4 bases, in that order; junction bases with no gene match: 11. Per the germline V gene, CDR1 is LNHDA and CDR2 is SQIVND (reference sequence). The CDR3 has 16 amino acids.